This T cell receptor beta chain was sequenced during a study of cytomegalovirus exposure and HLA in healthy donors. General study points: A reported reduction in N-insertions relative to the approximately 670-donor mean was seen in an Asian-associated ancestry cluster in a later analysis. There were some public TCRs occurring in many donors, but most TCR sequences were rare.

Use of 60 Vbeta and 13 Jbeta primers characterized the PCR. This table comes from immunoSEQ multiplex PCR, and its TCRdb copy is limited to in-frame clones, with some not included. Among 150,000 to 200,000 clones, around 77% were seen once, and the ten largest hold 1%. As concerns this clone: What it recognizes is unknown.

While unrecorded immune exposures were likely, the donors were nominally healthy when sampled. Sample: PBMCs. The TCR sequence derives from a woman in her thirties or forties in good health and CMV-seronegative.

The CDR3 region has the DNA TGCGCCAGCAGCCAGCCTACACGGTCACCGGGAGGCTACACCTTC. Translating it yields CASSQPTRSPGGYTF. This chain uses TRBV5-1 with TRBJ1-2; D remains unclear. CDR3 length: 15 residues. V lost 4 bases to trimming and J lost 8 bases, with 21 bases between them. Germline V gene data show CDR1 as SGHRS and CDR2 as YFSETQ. The variable domain in full, with the rest retrieved from reference TRBV5-1 and TRBJ1-2, is KAGVTQTPRYLIKTRGQQVTLSCSPISGHRSVSWYQQTPGQGLQFLFEYFSETQRNKGNFPGRFSGRQFSNSRSEMNVSTLELGDSALYLCASSQPTRSPGGYTFGSGTRLTVV.